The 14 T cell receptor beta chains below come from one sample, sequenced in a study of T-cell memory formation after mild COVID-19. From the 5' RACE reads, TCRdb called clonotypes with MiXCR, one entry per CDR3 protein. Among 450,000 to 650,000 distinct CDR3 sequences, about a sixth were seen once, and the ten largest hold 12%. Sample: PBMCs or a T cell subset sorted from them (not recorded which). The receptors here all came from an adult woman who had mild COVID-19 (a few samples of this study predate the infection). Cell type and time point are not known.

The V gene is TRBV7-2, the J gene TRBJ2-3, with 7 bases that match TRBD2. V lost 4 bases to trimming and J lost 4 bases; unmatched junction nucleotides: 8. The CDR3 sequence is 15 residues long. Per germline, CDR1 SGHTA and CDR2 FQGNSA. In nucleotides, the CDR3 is TGTGCCAGCAGCTCTGCTATAGCGGGTGCAGATACGCAGTATTTT. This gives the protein CASSSAIAGADTQYF.

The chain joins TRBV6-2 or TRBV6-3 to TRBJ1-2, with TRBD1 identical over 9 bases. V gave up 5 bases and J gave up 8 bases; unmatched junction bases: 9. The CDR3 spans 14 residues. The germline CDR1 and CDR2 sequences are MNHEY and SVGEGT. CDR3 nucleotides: TGTGCCAGCAGTAAATCCGGGACAGGGCGCGGCTACACCTTC. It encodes CASSKSGTGRGYTF.

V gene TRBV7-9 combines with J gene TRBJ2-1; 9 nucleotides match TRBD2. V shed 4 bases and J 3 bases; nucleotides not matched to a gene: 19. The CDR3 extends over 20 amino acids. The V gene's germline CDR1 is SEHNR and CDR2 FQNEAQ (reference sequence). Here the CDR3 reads CASSSSLAGRYVSHYNEQFF. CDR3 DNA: TGTGCCAGCAGCTCCAGTCTAGCGGGACGCTACGTGTCCCACTACAATGAGCAGTTCTTC.

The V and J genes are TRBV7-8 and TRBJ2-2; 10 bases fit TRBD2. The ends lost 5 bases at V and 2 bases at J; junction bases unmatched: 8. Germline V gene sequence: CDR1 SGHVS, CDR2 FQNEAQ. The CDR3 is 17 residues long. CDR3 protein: CASSPHASGGNTGELFF. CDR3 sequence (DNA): TGTGCCAGCAGCCCACATGCTAGCGGGGGTAACACCGGGGAGCTGTTTTTT.

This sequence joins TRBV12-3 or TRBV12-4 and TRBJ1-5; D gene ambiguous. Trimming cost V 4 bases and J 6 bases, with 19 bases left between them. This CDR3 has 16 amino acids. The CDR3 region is CASSSDVEIAGQPQHF. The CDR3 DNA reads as TGTGCCAGCAGTTCCGATGTTGAAATAGCAGGTCAGCCCCAGCATTTT.

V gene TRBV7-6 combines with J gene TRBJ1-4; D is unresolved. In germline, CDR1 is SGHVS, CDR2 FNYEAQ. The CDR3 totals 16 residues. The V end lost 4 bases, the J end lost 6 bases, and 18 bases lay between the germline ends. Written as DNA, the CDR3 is TGTGCCAGCAGCTCCTACGGTAACGCCGGGGATGAAAAACTGTTTTTT. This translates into CASSSYGNAGDEKLFF.

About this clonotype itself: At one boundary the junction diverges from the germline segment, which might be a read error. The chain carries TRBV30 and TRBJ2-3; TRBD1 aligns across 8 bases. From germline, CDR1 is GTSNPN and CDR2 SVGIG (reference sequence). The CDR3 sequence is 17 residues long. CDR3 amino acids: CSWNKVKVQGETDTQYF. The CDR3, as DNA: TGTTCCTGGAATAAGGTGAAAGTACAGGGGGAGACAGATACGCAGTATTTT.

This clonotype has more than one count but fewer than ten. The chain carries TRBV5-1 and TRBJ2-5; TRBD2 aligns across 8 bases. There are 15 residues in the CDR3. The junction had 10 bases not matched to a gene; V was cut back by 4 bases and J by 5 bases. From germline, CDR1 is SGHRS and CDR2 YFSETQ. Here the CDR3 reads CASSENSGGQETQYF. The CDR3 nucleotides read TGCGCCAGCAGCGAGAACTCGGGGGGGCAGGAGACCCAGTACTTC. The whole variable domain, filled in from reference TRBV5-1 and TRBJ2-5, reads KAGVTQTPRYLIKTRGQQVTLSCSPISGHRSVSWYQQTPGQGLQFLFEYFSETQRNKGNFPGRFSGRQFSNSRSEMNVSTLELGDSALYLCASSENSGGQETQYFGPGTRLLVL.

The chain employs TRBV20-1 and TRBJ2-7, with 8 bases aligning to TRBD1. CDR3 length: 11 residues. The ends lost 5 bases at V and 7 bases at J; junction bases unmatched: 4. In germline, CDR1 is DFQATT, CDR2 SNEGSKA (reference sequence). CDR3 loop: CSAGDRPEQYF. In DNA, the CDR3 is TGCAGTGCTGGGGACAGGCCGGAGCAGTACTTC.

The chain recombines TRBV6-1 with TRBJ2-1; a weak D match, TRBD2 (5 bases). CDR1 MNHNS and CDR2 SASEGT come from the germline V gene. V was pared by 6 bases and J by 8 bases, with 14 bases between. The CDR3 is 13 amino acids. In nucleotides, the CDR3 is TGTGCCAGCAGGGATCCGGACTCAGATGAGCAGTTCTTC. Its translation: CASRDPDSDEQFF.

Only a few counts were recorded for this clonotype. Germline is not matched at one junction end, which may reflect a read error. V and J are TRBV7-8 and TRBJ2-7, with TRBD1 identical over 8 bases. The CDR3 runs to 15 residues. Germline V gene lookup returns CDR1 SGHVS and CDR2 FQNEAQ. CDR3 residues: CVSTVDRVGTYEQYF. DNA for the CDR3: TGTGTCAGCACCGTGGACAGGGTAGGAACCTACGAGCAGTACTTC.

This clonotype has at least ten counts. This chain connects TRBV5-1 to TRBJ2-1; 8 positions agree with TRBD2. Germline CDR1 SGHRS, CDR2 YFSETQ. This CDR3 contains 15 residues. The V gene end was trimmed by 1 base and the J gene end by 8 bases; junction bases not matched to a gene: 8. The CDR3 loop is CASSLTPGLVDEQFF. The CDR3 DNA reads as TGCGCCAGCAGCTTGACTCCGGGACTAGTGGATGAGCAGTTCTTC.

CDR3: CASSLSAYGYTF. The CDR3 DNA sequence: TGTGCCAGCAGCTTGTCAGCCTATGGCTACACCTTC. The chain uses TRBV5-6 and TRBJ1-2; D gene uncertain. The germline V and J ends were trimmed by 1 base and 4 bases, with 5 bases remaining between them. Germline-derived CDR1 and CDR2 are SGHDT and YYEEEE. The CDR3 is 12 residues long.

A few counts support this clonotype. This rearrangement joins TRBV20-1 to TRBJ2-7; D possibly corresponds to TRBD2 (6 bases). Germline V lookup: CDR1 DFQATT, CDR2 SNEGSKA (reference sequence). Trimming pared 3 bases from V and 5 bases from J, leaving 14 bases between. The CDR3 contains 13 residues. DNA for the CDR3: TGCAGTGCTAGTGGCGGGGCTATGAACGAGCAGTACTTC. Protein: CSASGGAMNEQYF.